These 11 T cell receptor beta chains were all obtained from the same sample, sequenced in a study of T cell clones after liver transplantation. Sequencing was performed with immunoSEQ multiplex PCR; in TCRdb, only in-frame clones are kept and a portion is missing. The sample consists of 85,000 to 110,000 clones, about 86% of them appearing once. Specimen: CD4+ T cells from blood, collected around 50 months after liver transplant. The receptors were gathered from a human patient who received a liver transplant. Among the T cells, some may be from the graft donor.

V gene TRBV7-6 combines with J gene TRBJ2-1; the match to TRBD1 covers 9 bases. This CDR3 has 15 residues. Germline trimming cut 5 bases from V and 4 bases from J; bases unmatched to any gene: 6. Germline values: CDR1 SGHVS, CDR2 FNYEAQ. CDR3 amino acids: CASSLLDRGYNEQFF. The DNA of the CDR3 is TGTGCCAGCAGCCTCCTGGACAGGGGATACAATGAGCAGTTCTTC.

This chain uses TRBV5-5 with TRBJ2-1; 8 nucleotides align to TRBD2. CDR1 and CDR2 (germline): SGHKS, YYEKEE (reference sequence). The CDR3 is 15 amino acids. Trimming at V came to 0 bases and at J to 7 bases, leaving 6 bases not matched to a gene. Here the CDR3 DNA reads TGTGCCAGCAGCTTGGCGGCGGGACTAGAAAATGAGCAGTTCTTC. It encodes CASSLAAGLENEQFF.

This sequence joins TRBV5-8 and TRBJ1-6; no reliable D call. Germline-derived CDR1 and CDR2 are SGHTS and YDEGEE. V was cut by 4 bases and J by 5 bases, with 13 bases left in between. This CDR3 has 15 amino acids. CDR3 bases: TGTGCCAGCAGCAAAGGGATTTTAAATAATTCACCCCTCCACTTT. It translates to CASSKGILNNSPLHF.

The J gene is TRBJ2-7, the V gene TRBV29-1, with 7 bases fitting TRBD2. Germline V lookup: CDR1 SQVTM, CDR2 ANQGSEA. The CDR3 length is 14 residues. Trimming removed 0 bases from V and 5 bases from J; junction bases left unmatched: 7. In nucleotides, the CDR3 is TGCAGCGTTGAAGATCCGGGGGGAGGTGACGAGCAGTACTTC. Amino acids: CSVEDPGGGDEQYF.

The chain links TRBV23-1 to TRBJ1-4; a possible D gene is TRBD1 (6 bases). TRBV23-1 is flagged as an ORF with uncertain function. Between the trimmed V and J ends, which lost 7 bases and 0 bases, there was a span of 9 bases. This CDR3 is built from 14 residues. Here the CDR3 reads CASTWTATNEKLFF. The CDR3 bases are TGCGCCAGCACCTGGACAGCAACTAATGAAAAACTGTTTTTT.

The chain carries TRBV6-1 and TRBJ1-6, with D perhaps matching TRBD1 (5 bases). This CDR3 has 15 residues. Germline V gene data show CDR1 as MNHNS and CDR2 as SASEGT. Trimming removed 6 bases from V and 5 bases from J, with 14 bases in between. In DNA, the CDR3 is TGTGCCAGCAGCCCCCGGGGGGATAATAATTCACCCCTCCACTTT. Its translation is CASSPRGDNNSPLHF.

This clone was detected only once. The J gene is TRBJ1-1, the V gene TRBV18, with TRBD1 as a possible D gene (5 bases). CDR1 and CDR2 (germline): KGHSH, LQKENI. Trimming took 0 bases from V and 4 from J, leaving 12 bases between them. The length of the CDR3 is 15 residues. The DNA for the CDR3 is TGTGCCAGCTCACCACCGGGACCGAGAGGCACTGAAGCTTTCTTT. Translated: CASSPPGPRGTEAFF.

The chain carries TRBV28 and TRBJ1-2, with D hard to call. The CDR3 runs to 12 residues. Deletions cut 1 base from V and 8 bases from J, with 8 bases between. Germline V lookup: CDR1 MDHEN, CDR2 SYDVKM. DNA for the CDR3: TGTGCCAGCAGTTTATTAGAAGGAGGCTACACCTTC. It yields the protein CASSLLEGGYTF.

This clone was detected once. The CDR3 loop is CSAVGGQGAWSAQYF. The CDR3 bases are TGCAGCGCCGTGGGGGGACAGGGGGCTTGGTCGGCCCAGTACTTC. V is TRBV29-1 and J is TRBJ2-5, with 12 bases aligning to TRBD1. With V trimmed by 7 bases and J by 9 bases, 15 bases remained unmatched. The CDR3 has 15 residues. Germline V CDR1 and CDR2: SQVTM, ANQGSEA.

The chain carries TRBV7-2 and TRBJ1-4; 7 bases map to TRBD1. Germline CDR1 reads SGHTA; CDR2 reads FQGNSA. This CDR3 comprises 17 residues. The V segment lost 3 bases and the J segment 4 bases; nucleotides outside the gene matches: 11. CDR3 amino acids: CASSFTKKDRSNEKLFF. The CDR3 bases are TGTGCCAGCAGCTTCACAAAAAAGGACAGGAGTAATGAAAAACTGTTTTTT.

This clone has a handful of counts. This rearrangement joins TRBV28 to TRBJ1-5; D is unresolved. The germline V gene encodes CDR1 MDHEN and CDR2 SYDVKM. V was cut by 7 bases and J by 5 bases, with 9 bases left in between. This CDR3 comprises 12 residues. The CDR3 region is CASTLSHQPQHF. The CDR3 nucleotides read TGTGCCAGCACCCTGTCCCATCAGCCCCAGCATTTT.